A selection of T cell receptor beta chains follows, all from one sample in a study of PD-L1 blockade in urothelial cancer. Libraries were prepared by immunoSEQ multiplex PCR; TCRdb keeps only in-frame clonotypes and omits some of them. This sample has about 72,000 clones; around 84% occur once, and the top ten carry about 5.1%. Specimen: PBMCs, collected around atezolizumab (anti-PD-L1) treatment. The receptors stem from a man between 65 and 79 years old with urothelial cancer. Each CDR3 is given with its conserved first and last residue. The order of the fields is J gene, CDR3 length, V gene, D gene, clone size, CDR3 protein, CDR3 DNA. D genes are given only for firm matches. Clone size is shown for a subset of rows, as once, few, many or a class of expanded clone.

TRBJ2-3,12,TRBV5-6,.,.,CASSWAIDTQYF,TGTGCCAGCAGCTGGGCCATCGATACGCAGTATTTT
TRBJ1-3,13,TRBV7-6,.,.,CASSLGRANTIYF,TGTGCCAGCAGCTTAGGCAGGGCGAACACCATATATTTT
TRBJ2-5,15,TRBV5-1,TRBD2,.,CASSPLGLDEETQYF,TGCGCCAGCAGCCCCCTGGGACTAGACGAAGAGACCCAGTACTTC
TRBJ2-2,16,TRBV6-5,.,.,CASSFQAPMNTGELFF,TGTGCCAGCAGTTTTCAAGCGCCGATGAACACCGGGGAGCTGTTTTTT
TRBJ2-7,20,TRBV5-3,TRBD2,.,CARSLAPTSGRAYPWGEQYF,TGTGCCAGAAGCTTGGCTCCGACTAGCGGGAGGGCCTATCCATGGGGCGAGCAGTACTTC
TRBJ2-1,13,TRBV6-5,.,.,CASSYSQINEQFF,TGTGCCAGCAGTTACTCCCAGATCAATGAGCAGTTCTTC
TRBJ2-6,16,TRBV19,.,.,CASSIVRGSGANVLTF,TGTGCCAGTAGTATAGTAAGGGGCTCTGGGGCCAACGTCCTGACTTTC
TRBJ1-4,14,TRBV6-1,.,once,CASSGGGTNEKLFF,TGTGCCAGCAGTGGGGGCGGAACTAATGAAAAACTGTTTTTT
TRBJ1-5,21,TRBV9,TRBD1,.,CASSVIRDRGRRPYSNQPQHF,TGTGCCAGCAGCGTAATCCGGGACAGGGGGCGCAGACCCTATAGCAATCAGCCCCAGCATTTT
TRBJ1-1,11,TRBV6-5,TRBD1,.,CASRDRSEAFF,TGTGCCAGCAGGGACAGGTCTGAAGCTTTCTTT
TRBJ2-1,17,TRBV1,.,.,CTSSVRGFGSDYNEQFF,TGCACCAGCAGCGTCCGCGGGTTCGGGAGTGACTACAATGAGCAGTTCTTC
TRBJ2-1,19,TRBV18,TRBD1,.,CASSHQGTGGLSSYNEQFF,TGTGCCAGCTCACACCAAGGGACAGGAGGGTTAAGCTCCTACAATGAGCAGTTCTTC
TRBJ1-3,15,TRBV7-3,.,few,CASSLNGGYGNTIYF,TGTGCCAGCAGCTTAAACGGGGGGTACGGAAACACCATATATTTT
TRBJ2-3,13,TRBV7-3,TRBD2,few,CASSVSGRDTQYF,TGTGCCAGCAGCGTCAGCGGGAGAGATACGCAGTATTTT
TRBJ2-7,14,TRBV18,TRBD2,.,CASSPPGTSYEQYF,TGTGCCAGCTCACCCCCCGGGACTAGTTACGAGCAGTACTTC
TRBJ1-2,15,TRBV2,TRBD1,few,CASRDRVRANYGYTF,TGTGCCAGCCGGGACAGGGTACGAGCTAACTATGGCTACACCTTC
TRBJ2-7,13,TRBV28,.,.,CASGSGETYEQYF,TGTGCCAGCGGCTCAGGGGAGACCTACGAGCAGTACTTC
TRBJ1-5,13,TRBV19,TRBD1,once,CASSGQGGQPQHF,TGTGCCAGTAGTGGCCAGGGGGGTCAGCCCCAGCATTTT
TRBJ2-7,13,TRBV6-6,.,once,CASSYGADYEQYF,TGTGCCAGCAGTTACGGGGCAGACTACGAGCAGTACTTC
TRBJ2-5,15,TRBV11-2,TRBD2,once,CASSLEAGGLETQYF,TGTGCCAGCAGCTTAGAAGCGGGAGGCCTCGAGACCCAGTACTTC
TRBJ2-3,11,TRBV6-1,.,.,CASNLVDTQYF,TGTGCCAGCAACTTAGTGGATACGCAGTATTTT
TRBJ2-5,15,TRBV29-1,TRBD2,.,CSVAPGLAGMETQYF,TGCAGCGTAGCCCCGGGACTAGCGGGAATGGAGACCCAGTACTTC
TRBJ2-1,15,TRBV7-9,.,.,CASSLPTGTNNEQFF,TGTGCCAGCAGTTTACCTACAGGGACGAACAATGAGCAGTTCTTC
TRBJ1-2,15,TRBV6-1,TRBD1,.,CASSDPRQGNYGYTF,TGTGCCAGCAGTGATCCCCGACAGGGAAACTATGGCTACACCTTC
TRBJ2-7,11,TRBV5-1,.,.,CASSGRGGQYF,TGCGCCAGCAGCGGAAGGGGAGGGCAGTACTTC
TRBJ1-2,17,TRBV7-8,TRBD1,few,CASSLVNPGQGKGGYTF,TGTGCCAGCAGCTTAGTAAACCCGGGACAGGGCAAGGGGGGCTACACCTTC
TRBJ2-3,15,TRBV21-1,.,.,CASIGLRRNTDTQYF,TGTGCCAGCATCGGACTAAGGCGGAACACAGATACGCAGTATTTT
TRBJ1-2,14,TRBV28,.,once,CASSFLDRPYGYTF,TGTGCCAGCAGTTTCCTTGACAGGCCCTATGGCTACACCTTC
TRBJ2-7,14,TRBV28,TRBD1,.,CASRGTGQAYEQYF,TGTGCCAGCAGAGGGACAGGCCAAGCCTACGAGCAGTACTTC
TRBJ2-7,14,TRBV27,TRBD2,.,CASSSSGVKYEQYF,TGTGCCAGCAGTTCTAGCGGGGTCAAGTACGAGCAGTACTTC
TRBJ2-1,16,TRBV2,.,.,CASRRVAGDSYNEQFF,TGTGCCAGCAGAAGGGTCGCAGGGGACTCCTACAATGAGCAGTTCTTC
TRBJ1-2,13,TRBV9,.,.,CASSVEPSNGYTF,TGTGCCAGCAGCGTAGAACCAAGCAATGGCTACACCTTC
TRBJ2-3,15,TRBV10-1,TRBD2,once,CASSELAGVTDTQYF,TGCGCCAGCAGTGAGCTAGCGGGAGTAACAGATACGCAGTATTTT
TRBJ2-7,13,TRBV28,TRBD1,.,CASRRPTGREQYF,TGTGCCAGCAGGAGACCGACAGGGCGCGAGCAGTACTTC
TRBJ1-2,10,TRBV6-1,.,.,CASFLGGYTF,TGTGCCAGTTTTTTGGGCGGCTACACCTTC
TRBJ1-1,14,TRBV6-1,.,.,CASSVPDEVREAFF,TGTGCCAGCAGTGTACCCGACGAGGTAAGGGAAGCTTTCTTT
TRBJ2-7,14,TRBV5-1,TRBD1,.,CASSRGQGAYEQYF,TGCGCCAGCAGCCGAGGGCAGGGGGCCTACGAGCAGTACTTC
TRBJ2-7,13,TRBV5-1,TRBD1,.,CASSGQGFYEQYF,TGCGCCAGCAGCGGACAGGGGTTCTACGAGCAGTACTTC
TRBJ2-3,13,TRBV19,.,.,CASRGDITDTQYF,TGTGCCAGTAGGGGAGACATCACAGATACGCAGTATTTT
TRBJ2-7,16,TRBV7-6,.,few,CASSLAGTGRTYEQYF,TGTGCCAGCAGCTTAGCCGGTACAGGGAGAACCTACGAGCAGTACTTC
TRBJ2-7,14,TRBV6-5,.,.,CASSYLQSSYEQYF,TGTGCCAGCAGTTACTTACAGAGCTCCTACGAGCAGTACTTC
TRBJ2-3,15,TRBV5-8,TRBD2,.,CASSLGLADRDTQYF,TGTGCCAGCAGCTTGGGACTAGCGGACAGAGATACGCAGTATTTT